This T cell receptor beta chain was observed in a study of T cell responses to AZD1222 COVID-19 vaccine. Study overall: Samples with a second dose at about 4 or about 12 weeks were pooled together.

V gave up 1 base and J gave up 4 bases, with 8 bases separating them. CDR3 size: 14 residues. Per germline, CDR1 KGHSH and CDR2 LQKENI. TCRdb keeps only in-frame clones here, not all; method: immunoSEQ multiplex PCR. Found here are over 110,000 clones, 92% of them singletons; the top ten hold about 3.2%. This sequence joins TRBV18 and TRBJ1-3; D remains unclear. The sequence was collected from an adult in good health. The source was peripheral blood, collected on day 0 of AZD1222 vaccination. The chain's CDR3 is CASSPQGPGNTIYF. The DNA for the CDR3 is TGTGCCAGCTCACCACAAGGGCCCGGAAACACCATATATTTT.